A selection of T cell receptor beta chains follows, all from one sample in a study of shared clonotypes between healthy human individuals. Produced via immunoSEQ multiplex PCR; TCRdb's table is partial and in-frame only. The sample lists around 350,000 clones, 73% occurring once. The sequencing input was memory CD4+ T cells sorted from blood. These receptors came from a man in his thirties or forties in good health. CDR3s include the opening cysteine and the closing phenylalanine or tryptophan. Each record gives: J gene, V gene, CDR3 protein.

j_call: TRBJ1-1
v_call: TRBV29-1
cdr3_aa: CSVESGTQNTEAFF

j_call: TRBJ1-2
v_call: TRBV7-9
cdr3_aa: CASRQSPEGYTF

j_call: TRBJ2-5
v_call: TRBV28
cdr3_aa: CASSPSWVQETQYF

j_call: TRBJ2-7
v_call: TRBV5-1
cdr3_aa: CASSLEGSYEQYF

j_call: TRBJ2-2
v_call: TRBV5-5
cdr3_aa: CASSLVPGAKAGELFF

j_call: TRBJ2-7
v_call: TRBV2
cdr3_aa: CASGYEQYF

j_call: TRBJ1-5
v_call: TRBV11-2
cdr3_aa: CASSTTTVISNQPQHF

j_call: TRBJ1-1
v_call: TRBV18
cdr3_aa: CASSPSGQDGTEAFF

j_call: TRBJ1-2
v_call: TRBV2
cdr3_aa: CASSKTAESSYGYTF

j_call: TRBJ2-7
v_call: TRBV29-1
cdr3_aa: CSVATWGEQYF

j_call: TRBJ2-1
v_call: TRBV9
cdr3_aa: CASSVKVSHEQFF

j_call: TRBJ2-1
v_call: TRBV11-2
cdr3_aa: CASSSGLAGVYEQFF

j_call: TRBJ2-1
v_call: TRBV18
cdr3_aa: CASSLRIPGTSGGSIYNEQFF

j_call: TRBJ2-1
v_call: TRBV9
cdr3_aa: CASGTSPGPNEQFF

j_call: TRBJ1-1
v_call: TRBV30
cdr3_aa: CAWNNHGGAMGEAFF

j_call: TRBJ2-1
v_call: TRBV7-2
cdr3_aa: CASSAFAGNYNEQFF

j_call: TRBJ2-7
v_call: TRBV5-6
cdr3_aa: CASSLVGYEQYF

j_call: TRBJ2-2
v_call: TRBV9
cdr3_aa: CASSARAAGELFF

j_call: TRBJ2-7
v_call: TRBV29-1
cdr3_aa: CSVTTSDEQYF

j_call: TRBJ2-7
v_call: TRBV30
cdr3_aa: CAWRIQGSLGEQYF

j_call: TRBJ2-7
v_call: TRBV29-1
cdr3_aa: CSVTGTDSSSYEQYF

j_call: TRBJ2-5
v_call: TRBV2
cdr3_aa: CASSLAGVQETQYF

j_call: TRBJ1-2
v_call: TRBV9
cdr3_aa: CASSQDGQTYGGYTF

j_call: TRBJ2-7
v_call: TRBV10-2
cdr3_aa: CASSERVLTTYEQYF

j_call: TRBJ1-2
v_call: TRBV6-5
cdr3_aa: CASSYSTNYGYTF

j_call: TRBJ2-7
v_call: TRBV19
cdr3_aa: CASSIYGQGSSEQYF

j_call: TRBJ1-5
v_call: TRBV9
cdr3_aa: CASSGGYSNQPQHF

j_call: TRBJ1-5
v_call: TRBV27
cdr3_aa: CASSLRQGSNQPQHF